Following are 2 T cell receptor beta chains from one sample sequenced in a study of cytomegalovirus exposure and HLA in healthy donors. Primers for the PCR totalled 60 Vbeta and 13 Jbeta. This table comes from immunoSEQ multiplex PCR, and its TCRdb copy is limited to in-frame clones, with some not included. In the table there are about 160,000 clones, around four fifths of which are singletons. Material for sequencing was PBMCs. These receptors were obtained from a woman in her thirties in good health and CMV-seronegative.

About this clone: The junction differs from germline at one of its ends, possibly a read error. This chain uses TRBV5-8 with TRBJ2-4, with 7 bases matching TRBD2. The CDR3 contains 16 residues. Germline CDR1 is SGHTS and CDR2 is YDEGEE. CDR3 region: CASNPSGLAGRNSQYF. The CDR3, as DNA: TGTGCCAGCAATCCTTCGGGTTTGGCCGGGAGGAACAGTCAGTACTTC. Using reference TRBV5-8 and TRBJ2-4 for the parts outside the CDR3, the full variable domain is EAGVTQSPTHLIKTRGQQATLRCSPISGHTSVYWYQQALGLGLQFLLWYDEGEERNRGNFPPRFSGRQFPNYSSELNVNALELEDSALYLCASNPSGLAGRNSQYFGAGTRLSVL.

This clone was counted only a few times. The J gene is TRBJ2-2, the V gene TRBV28, with D perhaps matching TRBD2 (7 bases). There are 15 residues in the CDR3. Trimming took 7 bases from V and 5 from J, leaving 17 bases between them. The germline V gene encodes CDR1 MDHEN and CDR2 SYDVKM. CDR3 sequence (DNA): TGTGCCAGCATGTTGGGGGGGGCTGAAACCGGGGAGCTGTTTTTT. It is translated as CASMLGGAETGELFF.